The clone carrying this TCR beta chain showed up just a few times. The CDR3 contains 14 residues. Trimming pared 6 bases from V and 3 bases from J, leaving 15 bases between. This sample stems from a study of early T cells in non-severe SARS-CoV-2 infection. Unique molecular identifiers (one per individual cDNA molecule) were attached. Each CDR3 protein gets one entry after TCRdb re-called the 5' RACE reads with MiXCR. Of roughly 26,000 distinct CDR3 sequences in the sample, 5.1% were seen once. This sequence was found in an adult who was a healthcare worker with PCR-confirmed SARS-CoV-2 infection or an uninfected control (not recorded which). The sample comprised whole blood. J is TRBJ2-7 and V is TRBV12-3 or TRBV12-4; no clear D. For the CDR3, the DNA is TGTGCCAGCAGCCCGACCTTTGCCCGCTACGAGCAGTACTTC. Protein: CASSPTFARYEQYF.